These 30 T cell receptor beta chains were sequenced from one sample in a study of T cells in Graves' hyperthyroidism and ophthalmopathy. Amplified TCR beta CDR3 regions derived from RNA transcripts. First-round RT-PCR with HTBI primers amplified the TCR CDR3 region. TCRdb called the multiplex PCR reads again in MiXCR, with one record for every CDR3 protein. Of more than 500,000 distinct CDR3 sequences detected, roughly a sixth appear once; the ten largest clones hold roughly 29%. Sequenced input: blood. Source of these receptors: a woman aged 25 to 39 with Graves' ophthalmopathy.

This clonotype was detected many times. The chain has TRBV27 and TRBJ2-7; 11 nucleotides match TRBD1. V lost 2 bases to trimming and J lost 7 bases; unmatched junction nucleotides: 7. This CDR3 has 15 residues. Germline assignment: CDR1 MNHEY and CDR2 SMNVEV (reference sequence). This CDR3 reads CASSLLGQGAREQYF. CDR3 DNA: TGTGCCAGCAGTTTACTAGGACAGGGGGCGAGGGAGCAGTACTTC.

The CDR3 nucleotides read TGTGCCAGCAGTAAAACCGGGACGGCGAACACCGGGGAGCTGTTTTTT. It is translated as CASSKTGTANTGELFF. The J gene is TRBJ2-2, the V gene TRBV6-1; D is perhaps TRBD1 or TRBD2 (5 bases each). The germline V gene encodes CDR1 MNHNS and CDR2 SASEGT. V was clipped by 5 bases and J by 0 bases, with 13 bases between them. The CDR3 is 16 amino acids.

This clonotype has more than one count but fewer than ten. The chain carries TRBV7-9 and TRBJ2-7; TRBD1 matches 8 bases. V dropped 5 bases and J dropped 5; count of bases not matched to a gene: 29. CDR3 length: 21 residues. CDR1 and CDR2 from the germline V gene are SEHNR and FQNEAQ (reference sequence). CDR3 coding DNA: TGTGCCAGCAGCCCAATCAGAAAGAAATCAGGACAGGGCTTCGACTTGCACGAGCAGTACTTC. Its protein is CASSPIRKKSGQGFDLHEQYF.

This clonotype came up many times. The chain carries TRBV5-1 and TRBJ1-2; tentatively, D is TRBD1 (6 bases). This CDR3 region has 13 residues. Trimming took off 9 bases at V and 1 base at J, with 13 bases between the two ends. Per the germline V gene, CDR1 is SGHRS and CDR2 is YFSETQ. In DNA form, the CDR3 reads TGCGCCACCCGCCGGGACAATAACTATGGCTACACCTTC. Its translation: CATRRDNNYGYTF.

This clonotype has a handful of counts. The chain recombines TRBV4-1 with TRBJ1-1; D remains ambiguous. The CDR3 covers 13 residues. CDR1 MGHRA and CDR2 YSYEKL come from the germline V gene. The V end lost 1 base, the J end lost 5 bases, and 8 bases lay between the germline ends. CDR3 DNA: TGCGCCAGCAGCCAAGGGTATGTAACTGAAGCTTTCTTT. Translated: CASSQGYVTEAFF.

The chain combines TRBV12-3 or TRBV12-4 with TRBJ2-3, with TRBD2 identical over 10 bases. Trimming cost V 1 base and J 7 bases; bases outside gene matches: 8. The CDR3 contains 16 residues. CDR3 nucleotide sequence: TGTGCCAGCAGTTTAGGTTCTAGCGGGAGATTTTATACGCAGTATTTT. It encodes CASSLGSSGRFYTQYF.

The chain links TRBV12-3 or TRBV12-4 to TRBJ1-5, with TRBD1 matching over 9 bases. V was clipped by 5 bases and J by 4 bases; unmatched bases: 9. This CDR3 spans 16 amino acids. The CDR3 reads CASSTTGGFGNQPQHF. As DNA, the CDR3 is TGTGCCAGCAGTACGACAGGGGGATTTGGAAATCAGCCCCAGCATTTT.

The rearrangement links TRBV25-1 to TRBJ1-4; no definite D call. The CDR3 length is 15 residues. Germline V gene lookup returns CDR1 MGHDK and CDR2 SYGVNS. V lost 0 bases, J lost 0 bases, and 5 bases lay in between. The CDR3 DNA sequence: TGTGCCAGCAGTGAATATATCTCAACTAATGAAAAACTGTTTTTT. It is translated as CASSEYISTNEKLFF.

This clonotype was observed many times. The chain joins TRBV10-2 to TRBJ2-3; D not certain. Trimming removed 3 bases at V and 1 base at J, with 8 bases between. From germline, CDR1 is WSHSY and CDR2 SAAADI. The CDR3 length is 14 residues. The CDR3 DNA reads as TGCGCCAGCAGTGACCCGACCGGCACAGATACGCAGTATTTT. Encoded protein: CASSDPTGTDTQYF.

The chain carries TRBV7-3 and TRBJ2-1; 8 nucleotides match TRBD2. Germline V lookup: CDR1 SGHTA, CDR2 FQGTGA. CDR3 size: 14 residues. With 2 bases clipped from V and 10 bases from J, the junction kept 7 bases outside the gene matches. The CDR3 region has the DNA TGTGCCAGCAGCTTACACGGACTAGCTGACGAGCAGTTCTTC. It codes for CASSLHGLADEQFF.

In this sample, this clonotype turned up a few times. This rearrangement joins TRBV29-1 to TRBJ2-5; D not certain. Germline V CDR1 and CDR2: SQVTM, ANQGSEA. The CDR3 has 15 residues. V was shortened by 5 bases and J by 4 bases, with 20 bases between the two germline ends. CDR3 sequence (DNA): TGCAGCGTTTCATCCCGCGGCTTCGTAGGAGAGACCCAGTACTTC. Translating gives CSVSSRGFVGETQYF.

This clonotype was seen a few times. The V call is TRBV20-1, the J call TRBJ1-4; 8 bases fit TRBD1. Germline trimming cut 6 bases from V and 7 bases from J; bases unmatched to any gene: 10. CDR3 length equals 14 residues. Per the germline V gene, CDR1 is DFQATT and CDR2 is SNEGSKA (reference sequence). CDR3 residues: CSAEPDRGSEKLFF. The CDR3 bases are TGCAGTGCAGAGCCCGACAGGGGCTCTGAAAAACTGTTTTTT.

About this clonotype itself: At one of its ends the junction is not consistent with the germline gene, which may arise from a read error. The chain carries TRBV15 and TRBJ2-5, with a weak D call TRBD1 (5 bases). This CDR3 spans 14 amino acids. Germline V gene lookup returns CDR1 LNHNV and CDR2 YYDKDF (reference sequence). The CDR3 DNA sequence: TGTGCCGCCAGCAGAGATCGGGCAGGGGAGACCCAGTACTTC. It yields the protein CAASRDRAGETQYF.

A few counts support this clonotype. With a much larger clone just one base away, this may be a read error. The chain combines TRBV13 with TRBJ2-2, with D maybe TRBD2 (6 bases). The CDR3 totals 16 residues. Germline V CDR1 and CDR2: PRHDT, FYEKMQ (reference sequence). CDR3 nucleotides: TGTGCCAGCAGCATGCAGATAGGGCCGGTCGGCGGGGAGCTGGTTTTT. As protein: CASSMQIGPVGGELVF.

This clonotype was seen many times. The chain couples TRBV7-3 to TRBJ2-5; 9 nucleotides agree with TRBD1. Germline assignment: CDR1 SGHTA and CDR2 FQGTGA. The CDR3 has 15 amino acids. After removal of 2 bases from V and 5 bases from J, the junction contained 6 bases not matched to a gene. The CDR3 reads CASSLWGGQGETQYF. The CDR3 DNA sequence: TGTGCCAGCAGCTTATGGGGCGGACAGGGGGAGACCCAGTACTTC.

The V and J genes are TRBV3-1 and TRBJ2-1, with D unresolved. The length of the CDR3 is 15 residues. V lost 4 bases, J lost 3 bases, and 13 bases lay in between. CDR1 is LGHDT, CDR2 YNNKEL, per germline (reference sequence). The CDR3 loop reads CASSPQTYSYNEQFF. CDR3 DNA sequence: TGTGCCAGCAGCCCCCAGACCTACAGCTACAATGAGCAGTTCTTC.

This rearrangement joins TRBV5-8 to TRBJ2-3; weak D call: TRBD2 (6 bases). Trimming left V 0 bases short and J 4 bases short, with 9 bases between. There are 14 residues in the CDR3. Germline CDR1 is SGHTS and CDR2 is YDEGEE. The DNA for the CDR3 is TGTGCCAGCAGCTTGGCCGGGAGTGCAGATACGCAGTATTTT. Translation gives CASSLAGSADTQYF.

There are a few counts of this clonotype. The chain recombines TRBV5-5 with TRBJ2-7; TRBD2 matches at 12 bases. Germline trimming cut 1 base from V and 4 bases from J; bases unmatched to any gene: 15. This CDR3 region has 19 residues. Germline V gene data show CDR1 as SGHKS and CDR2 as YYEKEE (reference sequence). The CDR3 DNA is TGTGCCAGCAGCTTGACTGCTAGCGGGAGGGCGTCACCAGTATACGAGCAGTACTTC. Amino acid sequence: CASSLTASGRASPVYEQYF.

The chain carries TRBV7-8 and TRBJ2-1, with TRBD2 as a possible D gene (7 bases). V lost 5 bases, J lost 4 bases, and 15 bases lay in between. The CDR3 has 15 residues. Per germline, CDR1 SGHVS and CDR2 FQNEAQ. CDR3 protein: CASSPRGGGYNEQFF. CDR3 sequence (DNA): TGTGCCAGCAGCCCTCGAGGGGGGGGTTACAATGAGCAGTTCTTC.

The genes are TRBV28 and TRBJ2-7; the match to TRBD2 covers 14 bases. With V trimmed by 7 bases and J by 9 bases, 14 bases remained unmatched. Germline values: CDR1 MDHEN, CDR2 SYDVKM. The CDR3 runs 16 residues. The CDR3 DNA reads TGTGCCAGCACCTCAAACCCGGGACTAGCGGGAGTCTCGCAGTACTTC. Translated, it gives CASTSNPGLAGVSQYF.

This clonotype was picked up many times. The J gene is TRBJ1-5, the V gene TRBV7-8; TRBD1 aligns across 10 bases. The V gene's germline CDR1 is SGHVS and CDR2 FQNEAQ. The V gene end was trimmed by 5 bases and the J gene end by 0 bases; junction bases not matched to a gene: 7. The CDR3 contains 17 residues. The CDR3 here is CASSRSTGGFSNQPQHF. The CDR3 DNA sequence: TGTGCCAGCAGCCGATCGACAGGGGGCTTTAGCAATCAGCCCCAGCATTTT.

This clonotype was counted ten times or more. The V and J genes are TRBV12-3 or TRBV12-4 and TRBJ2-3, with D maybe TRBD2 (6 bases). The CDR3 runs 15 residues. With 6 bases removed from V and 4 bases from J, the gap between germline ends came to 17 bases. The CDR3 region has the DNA TGTGCCAGCAGCAACCCCGACTCTAGCGCAGATACGCAGTATTTT. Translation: CASSNPDSSADTQYF.

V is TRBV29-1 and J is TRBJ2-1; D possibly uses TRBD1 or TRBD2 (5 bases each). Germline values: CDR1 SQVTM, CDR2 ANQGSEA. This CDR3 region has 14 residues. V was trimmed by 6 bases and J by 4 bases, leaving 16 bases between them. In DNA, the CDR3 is TGCAGCGTCGTCCCTAGGGACCAATACAATGAGCAGTTCTTC. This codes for CSVVPRDQYNEQFF.

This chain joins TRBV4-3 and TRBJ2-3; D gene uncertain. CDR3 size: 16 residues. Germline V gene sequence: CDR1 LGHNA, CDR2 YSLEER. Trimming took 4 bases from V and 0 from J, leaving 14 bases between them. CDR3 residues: CASSRMKGSSTDTQYF. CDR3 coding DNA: TGCGCCAGCAGCCGCATGAAGGGCTCTAGCACAGATACGCAGTATTTT.

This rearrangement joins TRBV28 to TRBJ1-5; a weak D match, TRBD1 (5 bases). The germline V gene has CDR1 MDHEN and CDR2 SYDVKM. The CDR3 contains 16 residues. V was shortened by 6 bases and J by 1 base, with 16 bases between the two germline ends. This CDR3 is CASRLGHLASNQPQHF. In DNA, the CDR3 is TGTGCCAGCAGACTTGGACACCTCGCGAGCAATCAGCCCCAGCATTTT.

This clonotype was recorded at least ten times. CDR3 in amino acids: CASSLPGQGAQDTQYF. CDR3 nucleotides: TGTGCCAGCAGCTTGCCGGGACAGGGGGCGCAAGATACGCAGTATTTT. The genes are TRBV5-6 and TRBJ2-3; 12 positions agree with TRBD1. This CDR3 has 16 amino acids. V dropped 1 base and J dropped 5; count of bases not matched to a gene: 5. Germline-derived CDR1 and CDR2 are SGHDT and YYEEEE.

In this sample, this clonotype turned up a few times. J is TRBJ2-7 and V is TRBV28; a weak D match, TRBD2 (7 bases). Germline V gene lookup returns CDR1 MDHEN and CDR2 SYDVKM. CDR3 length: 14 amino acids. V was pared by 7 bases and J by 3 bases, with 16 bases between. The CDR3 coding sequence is TGTGCCAGCAAACCGGGGGGACATTACTACGAGCAGTACTTC. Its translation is CASKPGGHYYEQYF.

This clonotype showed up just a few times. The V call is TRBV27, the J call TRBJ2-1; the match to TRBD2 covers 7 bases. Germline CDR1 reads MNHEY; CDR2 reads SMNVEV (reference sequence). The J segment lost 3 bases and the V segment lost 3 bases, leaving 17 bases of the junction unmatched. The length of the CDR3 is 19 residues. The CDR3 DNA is TGTGCCAGCAGTTTTGAGGGGCTCGGCGGGAGAAGGGTCTACAATGAGCAGTTCTTC. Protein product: CASSFEGLGGRRVYNEQFF.

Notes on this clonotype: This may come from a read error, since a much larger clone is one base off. The CDR3 here is CASSFLAPYQQYF. Written as DNA, the CDR3 is TGTGCCAGCAGCTTTCTGGCACCCTACCAGCAGTACTTC. The J gene is TRBJ2-7, the V gene TRBV5-5; unclear D gene. The CDR3 length is 13 residues. Germline CDR1 SGHKS, CDR2 YYEKEE (reference sequence).

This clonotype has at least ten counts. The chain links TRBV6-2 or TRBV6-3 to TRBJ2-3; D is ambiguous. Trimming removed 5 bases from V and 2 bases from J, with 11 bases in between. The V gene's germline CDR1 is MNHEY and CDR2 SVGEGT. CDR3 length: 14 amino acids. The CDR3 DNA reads TGTGCCAGCAGTAGAGGAAGCCCCACAGATACGCAGTATTTT. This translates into CASSRGSPTDTQYF.